This note documents a single T cell receptor beta chain sequence. The data were taken from a study of blood T cell repertoires in COVID-19. Across the study: Donors in the United States, Italy and Spain gave samples during acute or convalescent COVID-19. The cDNA or gDNA used as material had been derived from T cells, B-cell-depleted T cells, or PBMCs.

Trimming removed 5 bases from V and 9 bases from J, with 14 bases in between. This CDR3 contains 14 residues. The germline V gene encodes CDR1 LNHDA and CDR2 SQIVND (reference sequence). Per the authors' pipeline: Estimates of nucleated cell counts were drawn from the amplification of reference gene primers. The protocol was immunoSEQ multiplex PCR, while the TCRdb copy is restricted to in-frame clones and leaves out a portion. That table gives V, J and clone size, and the DNA gave D and trimming. The sample holds 35,000 to 50,000 clones; just over 90% are singletons and the top ten take about 2.2%. This TCR derives from a man between 50 and 59 years old with active COVID-19. The chain couples TRBV19 to TRBJ1-6; D call uncertain. Sequenced material: peripheral blood. The CDR3 region is CASSGREMGSPLHF. The CDR3 nucleotides are TGTGCCAGTAGTGGACGGGAGATGGGTTCACCCCTCCACTTT.